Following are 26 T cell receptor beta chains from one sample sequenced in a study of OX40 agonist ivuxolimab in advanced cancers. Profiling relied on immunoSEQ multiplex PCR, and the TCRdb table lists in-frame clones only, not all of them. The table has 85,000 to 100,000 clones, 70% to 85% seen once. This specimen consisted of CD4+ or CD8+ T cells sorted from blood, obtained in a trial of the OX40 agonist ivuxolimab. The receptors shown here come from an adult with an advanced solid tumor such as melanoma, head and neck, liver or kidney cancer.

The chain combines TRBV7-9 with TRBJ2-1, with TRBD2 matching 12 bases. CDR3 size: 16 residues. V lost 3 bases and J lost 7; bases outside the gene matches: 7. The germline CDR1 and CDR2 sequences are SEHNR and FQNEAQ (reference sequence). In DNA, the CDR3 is TGTGCCAGCAGCTTCTCGACTAGCGGGAGCCGTAATGAGCAGTTCTTC. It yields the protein CASSFSTSGSRNEQFF.

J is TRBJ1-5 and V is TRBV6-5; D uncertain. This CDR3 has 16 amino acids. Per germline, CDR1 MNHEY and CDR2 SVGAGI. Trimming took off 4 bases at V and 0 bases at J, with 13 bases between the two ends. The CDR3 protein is CASSSLSGYSNQPQHF. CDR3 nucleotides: TGTGCCAGCAGTTCTCTCTCGGGTTATAGCAATCAGCCCCAGCATTTT.

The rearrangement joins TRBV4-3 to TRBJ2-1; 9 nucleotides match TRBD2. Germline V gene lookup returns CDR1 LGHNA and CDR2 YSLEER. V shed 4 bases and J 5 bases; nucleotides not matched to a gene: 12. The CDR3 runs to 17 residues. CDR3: CASSPTWAGGPNNEQFF. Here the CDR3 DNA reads TGCGCCAGCAGCCCCACCTGGGCGGGAGGGCCGAACAATGAGCAGTTCTTC.

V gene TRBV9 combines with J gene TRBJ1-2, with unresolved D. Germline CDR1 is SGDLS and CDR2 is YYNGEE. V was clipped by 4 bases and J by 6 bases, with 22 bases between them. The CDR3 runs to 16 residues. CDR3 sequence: CASSPRTLISGNGYTF. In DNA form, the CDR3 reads TGTGCCAGCAGCCCGCGGACCCTAATTTCGGGGAATGGCTACACCTTC.

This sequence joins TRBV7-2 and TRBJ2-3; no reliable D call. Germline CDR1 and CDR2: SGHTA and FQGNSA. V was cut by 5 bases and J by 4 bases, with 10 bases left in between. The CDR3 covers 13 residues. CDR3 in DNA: TGTGCCAGCAGCCCCCTGGTGTCAGATACGCAGTATTTT. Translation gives CASSPLVSDTQYF.

CDR3 sequence: CARTSLFNEQFF. The CDR3 DNA is TGTGCCAGGACTAGTTTGTTCAATGAGCAGTTCTTC. V gene TRBV6-6 combines with J gene TRBJ2-1; a possible D gene is TRBD2 (6 bases). The CDR3 is 12 amino acids. Trimming pared 9 bases from V and 6 bases from J, leaving 12 bases between. In germline, CDR1 is MNHNY, CDR2 SVGAGI (reference sequence).

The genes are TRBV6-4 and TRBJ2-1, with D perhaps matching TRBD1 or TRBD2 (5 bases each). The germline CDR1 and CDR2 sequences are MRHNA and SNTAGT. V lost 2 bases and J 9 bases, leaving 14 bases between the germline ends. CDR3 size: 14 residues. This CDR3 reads CASSDLQQGTEQFF. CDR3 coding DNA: TGTGCCAGCAGTGACCTCCAACAAGGGACTGAGCAGTTCTTC.

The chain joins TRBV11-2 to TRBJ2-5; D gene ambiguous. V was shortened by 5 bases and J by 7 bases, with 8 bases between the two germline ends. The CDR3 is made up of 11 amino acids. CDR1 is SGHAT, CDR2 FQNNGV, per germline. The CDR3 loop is CASSHYGTQYF. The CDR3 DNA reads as TGTGCCAGCAGCCACTATGGGACCCAGTACTTC. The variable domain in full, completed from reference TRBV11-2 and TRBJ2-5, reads EAGVAQSPRYKIIEKRQSVAFWCNPISGHATLYWYQQILGQGPKLLIQFQNNGVVDDSQLPKDRFSAERLKGVDSTLKIQPAKLEDSAVYLCASSHYGTQYFGPGTRLLVL.

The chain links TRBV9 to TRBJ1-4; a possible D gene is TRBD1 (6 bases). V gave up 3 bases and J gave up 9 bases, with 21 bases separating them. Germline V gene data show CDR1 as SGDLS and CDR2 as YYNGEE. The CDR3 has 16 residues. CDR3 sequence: CASSGRTAYGEQKLFF. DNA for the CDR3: TGTGCCAGCAGCGGAAGGACAGCCTACGGCGAGCAAAAACTGTTTTTT.

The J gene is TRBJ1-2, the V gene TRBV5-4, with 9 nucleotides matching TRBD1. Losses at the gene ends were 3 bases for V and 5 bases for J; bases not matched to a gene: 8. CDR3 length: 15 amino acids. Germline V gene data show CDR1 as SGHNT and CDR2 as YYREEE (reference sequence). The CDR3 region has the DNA TGTGCCAGCAGCTCGACCGGGACAGGGTGGTATGGCTACACCTTC. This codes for CASSSTGTGWYGYTF. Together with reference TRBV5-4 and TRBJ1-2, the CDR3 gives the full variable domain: ETGVTQSPTHLIKTRGQQVTLRCSSQSGHNTVSWYQQALGQGPQFIFQYYREEENGRGNFPPRFSGLQFPNYSSELNVNALELDDSALYLCASSSTGTGWYGYTFGSGTRLTVV.

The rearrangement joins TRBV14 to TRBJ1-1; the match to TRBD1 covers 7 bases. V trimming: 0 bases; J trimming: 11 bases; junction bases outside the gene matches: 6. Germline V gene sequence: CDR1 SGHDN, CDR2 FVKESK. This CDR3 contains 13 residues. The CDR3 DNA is TGTGCCAGCAGCCAAGATAGGGACAGCCGGGCTTTCTTT. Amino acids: CASSQDRDSRAFF.

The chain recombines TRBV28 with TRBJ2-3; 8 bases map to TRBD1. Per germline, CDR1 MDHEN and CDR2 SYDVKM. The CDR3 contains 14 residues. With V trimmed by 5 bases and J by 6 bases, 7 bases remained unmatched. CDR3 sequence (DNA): TGTGCCAGCAGTCTTGGACAGGGAGGCGATACGCAGTATTTT. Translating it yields CASSLGQGGDTQYF.

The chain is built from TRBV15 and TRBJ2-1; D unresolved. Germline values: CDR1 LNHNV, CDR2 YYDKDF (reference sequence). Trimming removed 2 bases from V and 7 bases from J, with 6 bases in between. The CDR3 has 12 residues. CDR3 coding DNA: TGTGCCACCAGCAGATGGCCGAATGAGCAGTTCTTC. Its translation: CATSRWPNEQFF.

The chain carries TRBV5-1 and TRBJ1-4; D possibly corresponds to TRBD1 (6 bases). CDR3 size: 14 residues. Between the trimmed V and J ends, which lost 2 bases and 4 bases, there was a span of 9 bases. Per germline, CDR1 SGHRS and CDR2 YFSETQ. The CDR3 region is CASSLRGINEKLFF. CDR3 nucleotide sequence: TGCGCCAGCAGCTTAAGGGGGATTAATGAAAAACTGTTTTTT.

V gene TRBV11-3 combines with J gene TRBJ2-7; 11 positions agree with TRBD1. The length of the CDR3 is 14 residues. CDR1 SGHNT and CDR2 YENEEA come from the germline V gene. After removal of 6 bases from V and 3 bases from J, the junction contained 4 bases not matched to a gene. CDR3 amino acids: CASRRTGGVYEQYF. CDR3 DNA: TGTGCCAGCAGACGGACAGGGGGCGTCTACGAGCAGTACTTC.

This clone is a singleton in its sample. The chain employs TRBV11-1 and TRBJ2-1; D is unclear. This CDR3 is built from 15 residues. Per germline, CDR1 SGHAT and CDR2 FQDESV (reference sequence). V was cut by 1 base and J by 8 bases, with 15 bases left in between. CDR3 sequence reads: CASSLEIRSWDEQFF. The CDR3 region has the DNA TGTGCCAGCAGCTTAGAGATTAGGTCTTGGGATGAGCAGTTCTTC.

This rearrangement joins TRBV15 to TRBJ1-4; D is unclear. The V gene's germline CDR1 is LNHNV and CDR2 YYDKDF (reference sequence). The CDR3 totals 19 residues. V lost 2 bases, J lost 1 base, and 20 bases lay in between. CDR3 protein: CATSRPKGSGEGTNEKLFF. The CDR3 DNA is TGTGCCACCAGCAGACCCAAGGGCTCGGGCGAGGGAACTAATGAAAAACTGTTTTTT.

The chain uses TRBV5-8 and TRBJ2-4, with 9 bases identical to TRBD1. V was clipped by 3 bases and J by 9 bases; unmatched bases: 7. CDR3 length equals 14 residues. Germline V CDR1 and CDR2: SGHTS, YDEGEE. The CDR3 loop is CASSSGTGKFIQYF. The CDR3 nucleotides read TGTGCCAGCAGCTCCGGGACAGGGAAGTTCATTCAGTACTTC.

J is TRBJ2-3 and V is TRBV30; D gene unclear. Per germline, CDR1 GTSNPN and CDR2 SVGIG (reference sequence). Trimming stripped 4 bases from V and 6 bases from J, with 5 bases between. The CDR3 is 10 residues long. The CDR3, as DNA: TGTGCCTGGATGATGGATACGCAGTATTTT. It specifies CAWMMDTQYF.

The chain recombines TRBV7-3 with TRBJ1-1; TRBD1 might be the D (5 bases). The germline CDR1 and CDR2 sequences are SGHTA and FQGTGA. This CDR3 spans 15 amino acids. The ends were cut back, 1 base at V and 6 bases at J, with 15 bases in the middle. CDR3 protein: CASSLRAGKIAEAFF. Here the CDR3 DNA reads TGTGCCAGCAGCTTAAGAGCAGGGAAGATAGCTGAAGCTTTCTTT.

Written as DNA, the CDR3 is TGTGCCAGCAGCTTAGGGGCGAGGGGCTCCACCTTTAACTACGAGCAGTACTTC. It translates to CASSLGARGSTFNYEQYF. V and J are TRBV7-2 and TRBJ2-7, with D perhaps being TRBD1 or TRBD2 (5 bases each). The CDR3 consists of 18 residues. V lost 1 base to trimming and J lost 3 bases, with 22 bases between them. Germline V CDR1 and CDR2: SGHTA, FQGNSA.

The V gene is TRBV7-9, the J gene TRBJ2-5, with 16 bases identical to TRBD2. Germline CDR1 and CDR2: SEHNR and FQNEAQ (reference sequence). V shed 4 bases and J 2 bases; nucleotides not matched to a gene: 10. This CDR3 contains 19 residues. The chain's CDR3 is CASSSYGTSGRAGQETQYF. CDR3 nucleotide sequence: TGTGCCAGCAGCTCATACGGGACTAGCGGGAGGGCTGGGCAAGAGACCCAGTACTTC. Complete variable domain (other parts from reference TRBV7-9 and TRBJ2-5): DTGVSQNPRHKITKRGQNVTFRCDPISEHNRLYWYRQTLGQGPEFLTYFQNEAQLEKSRLLSDRFSAERPKGSFSTLEIQRTEQGDSAMYLCASSSYGTSGRAGQETQYFGPGTRLLVL.

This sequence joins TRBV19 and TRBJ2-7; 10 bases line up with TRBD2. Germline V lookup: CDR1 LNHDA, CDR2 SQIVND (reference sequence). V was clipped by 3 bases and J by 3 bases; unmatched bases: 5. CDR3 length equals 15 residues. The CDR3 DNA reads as TGTGCCAGTAGTATCGGGACTAGCGTTTACTACGAGCAGTACTTC. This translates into CASSIGTSVYYEQYF.

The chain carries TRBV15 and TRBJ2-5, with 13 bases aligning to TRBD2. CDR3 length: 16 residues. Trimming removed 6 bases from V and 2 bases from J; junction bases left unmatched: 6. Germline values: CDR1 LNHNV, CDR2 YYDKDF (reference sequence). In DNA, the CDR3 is TGTGCCACCAGAGCGGGACTAGCGGGGTTACAAGAGACCCAGTACTTC. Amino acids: CATRAGLAGLQETQYF.

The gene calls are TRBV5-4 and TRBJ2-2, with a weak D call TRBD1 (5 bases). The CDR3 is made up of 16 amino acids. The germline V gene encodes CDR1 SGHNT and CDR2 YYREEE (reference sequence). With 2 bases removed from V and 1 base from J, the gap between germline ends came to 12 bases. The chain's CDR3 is CASSFGGAMNTGELFF. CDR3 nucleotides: TGTGCCAGCAGCTTCGGTGGGGCAATGAACACCGGGGAGCTGTTTTTT.

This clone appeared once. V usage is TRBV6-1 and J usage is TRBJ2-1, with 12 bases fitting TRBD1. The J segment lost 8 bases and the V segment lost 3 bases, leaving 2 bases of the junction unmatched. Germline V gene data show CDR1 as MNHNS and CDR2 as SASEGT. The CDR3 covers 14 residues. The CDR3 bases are TGTGCCAGCAGTGAGGGGACAGGGGGCTATGAGCAGTTCTTC. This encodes CASSEGTGGYEQFF.